The 27 T cell receptor beta chains below all came from one sample that was sequenced in a study of cytomegalovirus exposure and HLA in healthy donors. The PCR made use of 60 Vbeta and 13 Jbeta primers. The data were produced by immunoSEQ multiplex PCR, yet TCRdb's version contains in-frame clones alone and is incomplete. Of 70,000 to 100,000 clones in the sample, roughly 70% were seen once. The sequencing input was PBMCs. These receptor sequences come from a man aged 45-65 years in good health and CMV-seronegative.

This chain links TRBV20-1 with TRBJ1-2; 8 bases line up with TRBD1. In germline, CDR1 is DFQATT, CDR2 SNEGSKA (reference sequence). J lost 6 bases, V lost 5 bases, and 2 bases had no gene match. The CDR3 length is 11 residues. In DNA form, the CDR3 reads TGCAGTGCTCAGGGGGCAGATGGCTACACCTTC. Translated: CSAQGADGYTF.

As regards this clone: The junction shows a germline mismatch at one end, possibly a read error. V gene TRBV7-7 combines with J gene TRBJ1-5; D is possibly TRBD1 (5 bases). The CDR3 covers 19 residues. CDR1 is SSHAT and CDR2 is FNYEAQ in the germline V gene (reference sequence). This CDR3 reads CASSPQPRHGGRSNQPQHF. The CDR3 region has the DNA TGTGCTAGCAGCCCACAGCCCCGACACGGGGGTAGAAGCAATCAGCCCCAGCATTTT.

The rearrangement uses TRBV10-3 and TRBJ1-5; D is perhaps TRBD1 (6 bases). Looked up from germline, CDR1 is ENHRY and CDR2 is SYGVKD. The CDR3 has 14 residues. V gave up 3 bases and J gave up 3 bases, with 9 bases separating them. The CDR3 DNA reads TGTGCCATCAGTGATGGACAGCCCAATCAGCCCCAGCATTTT. It codes for CAISDGQPNQPQHF.

The rearrangement joins TRBV27 to TRBJ2-1; TRBD2 aligns across 12 bases. The CDR3 has 16 residues. V lost 4 bases, J lost 15 bases, and 16 bases stayed unmatched. Per the germline V gene, CDR1 is MNHEY and CDR2 is SMNVEV (reference sequence). The CDR3: CASSSWNLAGGPGLFF. CDR3 nucleotides: TGTGCCAGCAGTTCCTGGAATCTAGCGGGGGGGCCTGGTTTGTTCTTC.

The chain carries TRBV28 and TRBJ1-2; 9 positions agree with TRBD1. The CDR3 contains 14 residues. CDR1 is MDHEN, CDR2 SYDVKM, per germline. The V segment lost 10 bases and the J segment 7 bases; nucleotides outside the gene matches: 13. The DNA for the CDR3 is TGTGCCATCGACACAGGGGGCCCGCCGGGTGGCTACACCTTC. Protein product: CAIDTGGPPGGYTF.

This chain connects TRBV5-1 to TRBJ1-2; 8 nucleotides line up with TRBD1. The CDR3 loop spans 19 amino acids. Germline-derived CDR1 and CDR2 are SGHRS and YFSETQ. V shed 1 base and J 7 bases; nucleotides not matched to a gene: 21. The CDR3 protein is CASSLPPPGQGVFLFGYTF. The CDR3 DNA follows: TGCGCCAGCAGCTTGCCTCCACCCGGACAGGGCGTTTTTCTTTTTGGCTACACCTTC. Full variable domain (missing parts from reference TRBV5-1 and TRBJ1-2): KAGVTQTPRYLIKTRGQQVTLSCSPISGHRSVSWYQQTPGQGLQFLFEYFSETQRNKGNFPGRFSGRQFSNSRSEMNVSTLELGDSALYLCASSLPPPGQGVFLFGYTFGSGTRLTVV.

V gene TRBV5-6 combines with J gene TRBJ2-2; D is uncertain. CDR3 length: 12 amino acids. The germline V and J ends were trimmed by 4 bases and 4 bases, with 5 bases remaining between them. Germline assignment: CDR1 SGHDT and CDR2 YYEEEE. The CDR3 nucleotides are TGTGCCAGCAGCATCCTCACCGGGGAGCTGTTTTTT. Its translation: CASSILTGELFF.

V and J are TRBV6-1 and TRBJ1-4, with D hard to call. Germline V gene lookup returns CDR1 MNHNS and CDR2 SASEGT. CDR3 length: 15 residues. Deletions cut 6 bases from V and 3 bases from J, with 14 bases between. CDR3 region: CASSPRGVSNEKLFF. CDR3 nucleotide sequence: TGTGCCAGCAGCCCGCGCGGGGTGTCTAATGAAAAACTGTTTTTT.

The chain couples TRBV5-1 to TRBJ1-5; D gene ambiguous. The CDR3 sequence is 15 residues long. Germline assignment: CDR1 SGHRS and CDR2 YFSETQ. The V end was cut by 5 bases, the J end by 0 bases, with 12 bases between. The CDR3 DNA reads TGCGCCAGCAGTATACAGATAAATAGCAATCAGCCCCAGCATTTT. It is translated as CASSIQINSNQPQHF.

This rearrangement joins TRBV11-3 to TRBJ2-7; D is perhaps TRBD1 (5 bases). V lost 4 bases and J 1 base, leaving 14 bases between the germline ends. Germline loops: CDR1 SGHNT, CDR2 YENEEA. The CDR3 runs to 15 residues. The CDR3 DNA reads as TGTGCCAGCAGCTCCGTGGACATCCATTCCTACGAGCAGTACGTC. Translating it yields CASSSVDIHSYEQYV.

The chain combines TRBV30 with TRBJ1-4, with TRBD1 matching over 7 bases. The germline CDR1 and CDR2 sequences are GTSNPN and SVGIG (reference sequence). The ends lost 1 base at V and 4 bases at J; junction bases unmatched: 6. The CDR3 is 15 residues long. CDR3: CAWSGQGGINEKLFF. The CDR3 DNA is TGTGCCTGGAGTGGGCAGGGGGGCATTAATGAAAAACTGTTTTTT.

This sequence joins TRBV10-3 and TRBJ2-7, with a tentative D call TRBD2 (6 bases). In germline, CDR1 is ENHRY, CDR2 SYGVKD. Trimming removed 3 bases at V and 4 bases at J, with 19 bases between. CDR3 length: 16 residues. The CDR3 DNA reads as TGTGCCATCAGTGACCGGGACTCCCGAGCGCGATACGAGCAGTACTTC. Its protein product is CAISDRDSRARYEQYF.

CDR3 coding DNA: TGTGCCTGGACGGGACAGCCAACTGACGGAGCTTTCTTT. Residues: CAWTGQPTDGAFF. The chain uses TRBV30 and TRBJ1-1; 7 bases match TRBD1. Germline V gene sequence: CDR1 GTSNPN, CDR2 SVGIG (reference sequence). Trimming at V came to 4 bases and at J to 10 bases, leaving 12 bases not matched to a gene. The CDR3 runs 13 residues.

This clone has only one observation. This chain links TRBV4-2 with TRBJ2-2, with 11 bases matching TRBD2. The CDR3 length is 19 residues. Germline CDR1 LGHNA, CDR2 YNFKEQ. J was trimmed by 6 bases and V by 1 base; bases with no gene match: 13. This CDR3 is CASSQASSGGPRGPGELFF. Written as DNA, the CDR3 is TGTGCCAGCAGCCAAGCTTCTAGCGGGGGGCCCCGGGGGCCCGGGGAGCTGTTTTTT.

Concerning this clone itself: Germline is not matched at one junction end, which may reflect a read error. The chain carries TRBV18 and TRBJ2-2; 8 bases line up with TRBD2. Germline V gene sequence: CDR1 KGHSH, CDR2 LQKENI. CDR3 length: 15 residues. DNA for the CDR3: TGTGCCAGCTCGCCACCGGGACTAGACACCTGGGAGCTGTTTTTT. It translates to CASSPPGLDTWELFF.

This clone came up once. The CDR3 protein is CASSPREGTQYF. The DNA of the CDR3 is TGTGCCAGCAGCCCACGGGAGGGGACCCAGTACTTC. This chain links TRBV7-6 with TRBJ2-5; 8 bases are shared with TRBD2. CDR1 is SGHVS and CDR2 is FNYEAQ in the germline V gene. This CDR3 has 12 residues. The J segment lost 7 bases and the V segment lost 5 bases, leaving 3 bases of the junction unmatched.

This chain connects TRBV30 to TRBJ1-2; D gene unclear. Germline CDR1 GTSNPN, CDR2 SVGIG (reference sequence). This CDR3 is 13 amino acids long. Trimming cost V 1 base and J 2 bases, with 8 bases left between them. The CDR3 DNA reads as TGTGCCTGGAGTGAAGCAGGAAACTATGGCTACACCTTC. Encoded protein: CAWSEAGNYGYTF.

This chain links TRBV5-1 with TRBJ1-4; TRBD1 might be the D (5 bases). The germline V and J ends were trimmed by 0 bases and 4 bases, with 10 bases remaining between them. The CDR3 length is 15 residues. In germline, CDR1 is SGHRS, CDR2 YFSETQ. The DNA for the CDR3 is TGCGCCAGCAGCTTGGGGGCAGGGTATAATGAAAAACTGTTTTTT. Translating gives CASSLGAGYNEKLFF.

This sequence joins TRBV5-1 and TRBJ2-5, with a weak D call TRBD2 (6 bases). CDR1 SGHRS and CDR2 YFSETQ come from the germline V gene. Trimming removed 4 bases from V and 6 bases from J, with 22 bases in between. The CDR3 is 16 amino acids. The CDR3: CASSTIDPGVTKTQYF. Here the CDR3 DNA reads TGCGCCAGCAGCACCATAGACCCGGGGGTCACAAAGACCCAGTACTTC.

The chain is built from TRBV21-1 and TRBJ2-7; the tabulated D call, TRBD1, remains unverified against the DNA. TRBV21-1 is a documented pseudogene. This CDR3 has 15 amino acids. The CDR3 DNA is TGTGCCAGCAGCTTCCGTGGGACAGGCAATTACGAGCAGTACTTC. The encoded protein is CASSFRGTGNYEQYF.

The rearrangement uses TRBV7-9 and TRBJ1-6; TRBD1 might be the D (6 bases). The germline CDR1 and CDR2 sequences are SEHNR and FQNEAQ (reference sequence). CDR3 length equals 15 residues. V was cut by 5 bases and J by 4 bases, with 12 bases left in between. Written as DNA, the CDR3 is TGTGCCAGCAGCCAACAGGGTTCTTATAATTCACCCCTCCACTTT. Protein: CASSQQGSYNSPLHF.

The gene calls are TRBV7-9 and TRBJ2-1, with D possibly TRBD2 on 5 matching bases. The CDR3 is made up of 16 amino acids. Germline lookup yields CDR1 SEHNR and CDR2 FQNEAQ (reference sequence). The germline V and J ends were trimmed by 1 base and 1 base, with 11 bases remaining between them. The CDR3 spells CASSLESGISYNEQFF. The CDR3 bases are TGTGCCAGCAGCTTAGAGAGCGGTATATCCTACAATGAGCAGTTCTTC.

The rearrangement joins TRBV9 to TRBJ2-7, with 9 bases identical to TRBD1. The V segment lost 4 bases and the J segment 5 bases; nucleotides outside the gene matches: 10. Per germline, CDR1 SGDLS and CDR2 YYNGEE. This CDR3 has 15 residues. The CDR3: CASSSTGTGSHEQYF. In DNA, the CDR3 is TGTGCCAGCAGCTCCACCGGGACAGGGTCCCACGAGCAGTACTTC. Full variable domain (missing parts from reference TRBV9 and TRBJ2-7): DSGVTQTPKHLITATGQRVTLRCSPRSGDLSVYWYQQSLDQGLQFLIQYYNGEERAKGNILERFSAQQFPDLHSELNLSSLELGDSALYFCASSSTGTGSHEQYFGPGTRLTVT.

This clone has only one observation. The chain is built from TRBV30 and TRBJ1-4; 7 positions match TRBD1. In germline, CDR1 is GTSNPN, CDR2 SVGIG (reference sequence). The CDR3 runs 14 residues. V lost 0 bases and J lost 8; bases outside the gene matches: 6. CDR3 residues: CAWSVQGSGEKLFF. The CDR3 DNA is TGTGCCTGGAGTGTACAGGGGTCAGGGGAAAAACTGTTTTTT.

The chain carries TRBV7-2 and TRBJ2-7, with 8 bases that match TRBD1. This CDR3 has 15 amino acids. Trimming cost V 0 bases and J 4 bases; bases outside gene matches: 5. CDR1 and CDR2 (germline): SGHTA, FQGNSA. The CDR3 DNA sequence: TGTGCCAGCAGCTTAGCGCCAGGGGGCGCTTACGAGCAGTACTTC. It specifies CASSLAPGGAYEQYF.

The chain uses TRBV2 and TRBJ2-1; tentatively, D is TRBD2 (5 bases). The CDR3 runs to 14 residues. CDR1 is SNHLY and CDR2 is FYNNEI in the germline V gene. V gave up 3 bases and J gave up 2 bases, with 8 bases separating them. Here the CDR3 reads CASSDSGTYNEQFF. CDR3 DNA: TGTGCCAGCAGTGACAGCGGAACCTACAATGAGCAGTTCTTC.

CDR3 nucleotide sequence: TGCGCCAGCAGCTTGGAGCAGGGGGGTGAAAAACTGTTTTTT. The encoded protein is CASSLEQGGEKLFF. This sequence joins TRBV5-1 and TRBJ1-4; 7 bases agree with TRBD1. Germline values: CDR1 SGHRS, CDR2 YFSETQ. Trimming removed 0 bases from V and 7 bases from J; junction bases left unmatched: 3. The CDR3 loop spans 14 amino acids.